Sequencing of this TCR beta chain was carried out in a study of shared clonotypes between healthy human individuals. Produced via immunoSEQ multiplex PCR; TCRdb's table is partial and in-frame only. The sample holds 1.5 million to 2.5 million clones, about 95% seen once. Naive CD8 cells were CD45RO-negative, positively selected for CCR7, excluding terminally differentiated effector memory CD45RA+ cells. CDR3 length equals 16 residues. Between the trimmed V and J ends, which lost 6 bases and 4 bases, there was a span of 16 bases. The germline V gene has CDR1 SNHLY and CDR2 FYNNEI. The sequenced sample consisted of naive CD8+ T cells sorted from blood. The chain uses TRBV2 and TRBJ1-6; D gene uncertain. This TCR was recovered from a man between 18 and 35 years old in good health. The CDR3 DNA follows: TGTGCCAGCAGGGCGGACGGTGACGCTTATAATTCACCCCTCCACTTT. It translates to CASRADGDAYNSPLHF.